The rows below give T cell receptor beta chains drawn from one sample of a study of blood T cell repertoires in COVID-19. Repertoires were generated with immunoSEQ multiplex PCR, while TCRdb's copy carries only in-frame clones and drops some. The table records about 62,000 clones, over 75% of them present only once. Input material: peripheral blood. These receptors were taken from a woman aged 55 to 70 with COVID-19, enrolled during active disease. CDR3s include the opening cysteine and the closing phenylalanine or tryptophan. The D gene is left open where the match is weak. Clone size, where shown, is once, few, many, or a class for clones that have expanded.

clone_size	v_call	d_call	j_call	cdr3_aa	cdr3_nt
NA	TRBV6-2/TRBV6-3	TRBD2	TRBJ2-1	CASSYLAGTSAYNEQFF	TGTGCCAGCAGTTACCTCGCCGGGACTAGCGCCTACAATGAGCAGTTCTTC
once	TRBV19	TRBD2	TRBJ2-7	CASSPTSPSYEQYF	TGTGCCAGTAGTCCGACTAGCCCCTCCTACGAGCAGTACTTC
NA	TRBV7-2	TRBD2	TRBJ2-3	CASSYLDLAGGSTQYF	TGTGCCAGCAGCTACCTCGACCTGGCGGGAGGTTCCACGCAGTATTTT
NA	TRBV27	NA	TRBJ1-1	CASIRRFQGNTEAFF	TGTGCCAGCATTCGTAGGTTCCAGGGGAACACTGAAGCTTTCTTT
once	TRBV10-3	TRBD1	TRBJ2-1	CAISEFIRGPTYNEQFF	TGTGCCATCAGTGAGTTCATCAGGGGGCCGACCTACAATGAGCAGTTCTTC
NA	TRBV7-7	TRBD2	TRBJ2-5	CASSLLAGGQETQYF	TGTGCTAGCAGCTTACTAGCGGGAGGACAAGAGACCCAGTACTTC
NA	TRBV19	NA	TRBJ2-1	CASSENEQFF	TGTGCCAGTAGTGAGAATGAGCAGTTCTTC
NA	TRBV19	TRBD1	TRBJ2-3	CASSLRTGGSRDTQYF	TGTGCCAGTAGTCTCCGGACAGGGGGTAGCAGGGATACGCAGTATTTT
NA	TRBV5-1	NA	TRBJ2-3	CASSLTTPDTQYF	TGCGCCAGCAGCTTGACGACACCAGATACGCAGTATTTT
NA	TRBV7-9	NA	TRBJ1-4	CASSLTGGRLNEKLFF	TGTGCCAGCAGCTTGACAGGAGGACGGCTAAATGAAAAACTGTTTTTT
NA	TRBV6-2/TRBV6-3	NA	TRBJ1-2	CASSYEGRSGPYGYTF	TGTGCCAGCAGTTACGAGGGCCGCTCAGGACCCTATGGCTACACCTTC
NA	TRBV7-2	TRBD2	TRBJ2-7	CASSVTSGSSYEQYF	TGTGCCAGCAGCGTCACTAGCGGGAGCTCCTACGAGCAGTACTTC
NA	TRBV3-1/TRBV3-2	TRBD1	TRBJ1-3	CASRPEGAAGNTIYF	TGTGCCAGCAGACCTGAGGGGGCCGCTGGAAACACCATATATTTT
NA	TRBV30	NA	TRBJ1-4	CAWSVRAGVGEKLFF	TGTGCCTGGAGTGTACGGGCAGGGGTTGGTGAAAAACTGTTTTTT
NA	TRBV7-9	TRBD2	TRBJ2-3	CASSPQAGGPTDTQYF	TGTGCCAGCAGCCCCCAAGCGGGAGGGCCGACAGATACGCAGTATTTT
NA	TRBV9	NA	TRBJ2-1	CASTQRVSYNEQFF	TGTGCCAGCACCCAGCGGGTCTCCTACAATGAGCAGTTCTTC
NA	TRBV28	NA	TRBJ1-2	CASSFPGANYGYTF	TGTGCCAGCAGTTTTCCCGGGGCTAACTATGGCTACACCTTC
NA	TRBV9	NA	TRBJ1-2	CASSALGGYGYTF	TGTGCCAGCAGCGCCCTCGGGGGCTATGGCTACACCTTC
NA	TRBV7-8	TRBD2	TRBJ2-3	CASSFTSGRAGLTDTQYF	TGTGCCAGCAGCTTTACTAGCGGGAGGGCCGGCCTCACAGATACGCAGTATTTT
NA	TRBV11-3	TRBD2	TRBJ2-1	CASSLGGLVNEQFF	TGTGCCAGCAGCTTAGGGGGACTAGTCAATGAGCAGTTCTTC
NA	TRBV28	NA	TRBJ1-5	CASSSGGSGNQPQHF	TGTGCCAGCAGTTCGGGTGGGAGCGGCAATCAGCCCCAGCATTTT
NA	TRBV11-2	NA	TRBJ1-6	CASSLGWGDSGSPLHF	TGTGCCAGCAGCTTAGGTTGGGGTGACAGTGGTTCACCCCTCCACTTT
NA	TRBV6-5	NA	TRBJ2-7	CASSPRSGYYEQYF	TGTGCCAGCAGCCCCCGGAGCGGATACTACGAGCAGTACTTC
NA	TRBV6-4	TRBD2	TRBJ2-5	CASSEVRRGLAGGVETQYF	TGTGCCAGCAGTGAGGTTCGAAGGGGACTAGCGGGAGGAGTAGAGACCCAGTACTTC
NA	TRBV16	NA	TRBJ2-7	CASSASLYEQYF	TGTGCCAGCAGCGCCTCCCTATACGAGCAGTACTTC
few	TRBV6-5	TRBD2	TRBJ2-1	CASSYLGRGSYNEQFF	TGTGCCAGCAGTTACCTTGGGAGGGGCTCCTACAATGAGCAGTTCTTC
NA	TRBV4-1	TRBD1	TRBJ1-2	CASSPTGQGEYGYTF	TGCGCCAGCAGCCCGACGGGACAGGGGGAATATGGCTACACCTTC